This record looks at one T cell receptor beta chain sequence and its context. This sample is part of a study of blood T cell repertoires in COVID-19. Background on the study: The United States, Italy and Spain were the sources of the acute and convalescent COVID-19 samples.

As handled by the study authors: Scientists estimated how many nucleated cells there were by amplifying reference gene primers. Sequenced by immunoSEQ multiplex PCR; TCRdb stores in-frame clones only, minus some. For V, J and clone size, that table is used; D and trimming come from the DNA. Here the sample spans 150,000 to 200,000 clones, roughly nine tenths being singletons. Input material: peripheral blood. This receptor was obtained from a woman in her thirties with active or convalescent COVID-19.

The CDR3 region has the DNA TGCAGCGTCGGGAAGCTAGCGGGGACACGATACGAGCAGTACTTC. Protein product: CSVGKLAGTRYEQYF. J is TRBJ2-7 and V is TRBV29-1, with 9 bases that match TRBD2. Looked up from germline, CDR1 is SQVTM and CDR2 is ANQGSEA. The CDR3 totals 15 residues. After removal of 6 bases from V and 4 bases from J, the junction contained 13 bases not matched to a gene.